What follows are 9 T cell receptor beta chains derived from one specimen sequenced in a study of cytomegalovirus exposure and HLA in healthy donors. PCR primers comprised 60 Vbeta and 13 Jbeta primers. Sequencing was performed with immunoSEQ multiplex PCR; in TCRdb, only in-frame clones are kept and a portion is missing. Of more than 150,000 clones in the sample, around three quarters were seen once. The material sequenced was PBMCs. These receptors all come from a woman younger than 45 in good health and CMV-seronegative.

Concerning this clone itself: At one boundary the junction diverges from the germline segment, which might be a read error. The genes are TRBV7-8 and TRBJ2-7, with D uncertain. Germline V lookup: CDR1 SGHVS, CDR2 FQNEAQ. CDR3 size: 12 residues. CDR3 residues: CASTPIGARWDF. The CDR3 DNA reads as TGTGCCAGCACTCCGATCGGAGCCCGATGGGACTTC.

The chain carries TRBV10-3 and TRBJ2-2, with TRBD1 matching over 10 bases. This CDR3 region has 12 residues. V trimming: 11 bases; J trimming: 5 bases; junction bases outside the gene matches: 2. From germline, CDR1 is ENHRY and CDR2 SYGVKD. This CDR3 is CAGTGVTGELFF. In DNA, the CDR3 is TGTGCCGGGACAGGGGTTACCGGGGAGCTGTTTTTT.

The chain combines TRBV4-1 with TRBJ1-1, with D possibly matching TRBD1 (5 bases). The CDR3 sequence is 15 residues long. Trimming left V 0 bases short and J 1 base short, with 9 bases between. CDR1 is MGHRA and CDR2 is YSYEKL in the germline V gene. CDR3 DNA sequence: TGCGCCAGCAGCCAAGATGGGGCAGGGAACACTGAAGCTTTCTTT. Its protein product is CASSQDGAGNTEAFF.

This clone was seen a handful of times. The rearrangement joins TRBV12-5 to TRBJ2-2, with TRBD1 matching 7 bases. From germline, CDR1 is LGHNT and CDR2 FRNRAP. Germline trimming cut 4 bases from V and 1 base from J; bases unmatched to any gene: 6. CDR3 length: 16 residues. The CDR3 coding sequence is TGTGCTAGTGGTTCGCCTACAGGGGTGAACACCGGGGAGCTGTTTTTT. It specifies CASGSPTGVNTGELFF.

This clone has just a few counts. J is TRBJ1-6 and V is TRBV6-4; D not resolved. This CDR3 has 14 amino acids. In germline, CDR1 is MRHNA, CDR2 SNTAGT. The V end lost 4 bases, the J end lost 5 bases, and 9 bases lay between the germline ends. The CDR3 DNA follows: TGTGCCAGCAGTGTTGAGGCCAATAATTCACCCCTCCACTTT. It is translated as CASSVEANNSPLHF.

The sample holds one count of this clone. The chain uses TRBV7-9 and TRBJ1-1, with 8 positions matching TRBD1. The CDR3 has 14 residues. Germline-derived CDR1 and CDR2 are SEHNR and FQNEAQ (reference sequence). V lost 5 bases, J lost 5 bases, and 7 bases stayed unmatched. CDR3 DNA sequence: TGTGCCAGCAGCCGACAGGGGAGGGTTACTGAAGCTTTCTTT. It encodes CASSRQGRVTEAFF.

The chain carries TRBV9 and TRBJ1-6, with 7 nucleotides matching TRBD1. Germline values: CDR1 SGDLS, CDR2 YYNGEE. J gave up 6 bases and V 4 bases, and 10 bases lay outside the gene matches. CDR3 size: 16 residues. The CDR3 here is CASSPYRDSLNSPLHF. The CDR3 DNA sequence: TGTGCCAGCAGCCCATACCGGGACAGTCTTAATTCACCCCTCCACTTT.

This clone was seen a single time. The genes are TRBV7-3 and TRBJ1-2; tentatively, D is TRBD1 (6 bases). Germline values: CDR1 SGHTA, CDR2 FQGTGA. The CDR3 has 15 residues. The ends were cut back, 5 bases at V and 0 bases at J, with 13 bases in the middle. This CDR3 reads CASSPTGRTNYGYTF. The CDR3 nucleotides are TGTGCCAGCAGCCCGACAGGCCGTACTAACTATGGCTACACCTTC.

This clone was seen just once. The CDR3 bases are TGTGCCAGTAGTAAAGAGCGGCAGCTCAACAATGAGCAGTTCTTC. This codes for CASSKERQLNNEQFF. The chain employs TRBV19 and TRBJ2-1; a possible D gene is TRBD2 (5 bases). Germline CDR1 LNHDA, CDR2 SQIVND (reference sequence). The CDR3 is 15 residues long. Trimming cost V 4 bases and J 5 bases, with 15 bases left between them.